The rows below give T cell receptor beta chains drawn from one sample of a study of CD8 T cells in ankylosing spondylitis. MiXCR, run by TCRdb on the 5' RACE reads, gives a single entry per CDR3 protein. In the table there are 150,000 to 200,000 distinct CDR3 sequences, under 14% of which are singletons. Sequenced sample: blood, either unsorted or a sorted T cell fraction (not recorded which). Receptor source: a male donor with ankylosing spondylitis or in good health (not recorded which). CDR3s include the opening cysteine and the closing phenylalanine or tryptophan. A D gene is named only where the DNA matches it firmly. Rows may omit the clone size; those that give it use once, few, many or a size class.

>-|TRBJ1-2|many|TRBV6-5
TGTGCCAGCGGACAAACAGGAGGCTACACCTTC
CASGQTGGYTF
>TRBD2|TRBJ2-2|few|TRBV5-6
TGTGCCAGCAGCGGACGACTAGCGGGGTTCGGGGAGCTGTTTTTT
CASSGRLAGFGELFF
>TRBD2|TRBJ2-7|-|TRBV7-2
TGTGCCAGCAGCTTTAGCGGGGTCTCCTACGAGCAGTACTTC
CASSFSGVSYEQYF
>TRBD2|TRBJ2-1|few|TRBV12-3/TRBV12-4
TGTGCCAGCACCATAGCGGGAGGGCGCAATGAGCAGTTCTTC
CASTIAGGRNEQFF
>-|TRBJ2-5|few|TRBV5-1
TGCGCCAGCAGCTTGCCCCAGCTGAGAGAGACCCAGTACTTC
CASSLPQLRETQYF
>-|TRBJ2-2|-|TRBV11-2
TGTGCCAACAGCTTAAATGTGGTCCGGGAGCTGTTTTTT
CANSLNVVRELFF
>-|TRBJ1-1|-|TRBV7-2
TGTGCCAGCAGACTAGAGGTGTGGTCGAACACTGAAGCTTTCTTT
CASRLEVWSNTEAFF
>-|TRBJ2-3|once|TRBV11-3
TGTGCCAGCAGCTTACGGCAGGGGGGAGGGGATACGCAGTATTTT
CASSLRQGGGDTQYF
>-|TRBJ1-1|many|TRBV6-1
TGTGCCAGCAGAGCGACCTTCGGAGACACTGAAGCTTTCTTT
CASRATFGDTEAFF
>-|TRBJ1-1|-|TRBV7-2
TGTGCCAGCAGCCCATCCAGGGGCAACACTGAAGCTTTCTTT
CASSPSRGNTEAFF
>-|TRBJ2-3|few|TRBV12-3/TRBV12-4
TGTGCCAGCAGTTCGCGGGGAGGCTTATCTAGCACAGATACGCAGTATTTT
CASSSRGGLSSTDTQYF
>-|TRBJ2-3|-|TRBV2
TGTGCCAGCAGTGATAGCGTTGGTTCTACAGATACGCAGTATTTT
CASSDSVGSTDTQYF
>TRBD2|TRBJ2-7|many|TRBV10-2
TGCGCCAGCAGTGACTCTAGCGGGAGTACCTACGAGCAGTACTTC
CASSDSSGSTYEQYF
>-|TRBJ2-2|many|TRBV5-1
TGCGCCAGCAGCCTAAGGGTGACCGGGGAGCTGTTTTTT
CASSLRVTGELFF
>-|TRBJ1-6|many|TRBV2
TGTGCCAGCAGTGAACAGGGGAAGGGGTTCGATTCACCCCTCCACTTT
CASSEQGKGFDSPLHF
>-|TRBJ2-3|many|TRBV5-1
TGCGCCAGCAGCTCGATGGCGGGAACGACAGATACGCAGTATTTT
CASSSMAGTTDTQYF
>TRBD1|TRBJ2-2|-|TRBV12-3/TRBV12-4
TGTGCCAGCAGTTTTAGTCACCCTCAACGGACAGGGTGGACCGGGGAGCTGTTTTTT
CASSFSHPQRTGWTGELFF
>TRBD1|TRBJ2-1|-|TRBV12-5
TGTGCTAGTGGTCCGCCGGGACAGGGATACAATGAGCAGTTCTTC
CASGPPGQGYNEQFF
>-|TRBJ1-4|many|TRBV6-1
TGTGCCAGCAGCCAGAGGGTGGATGAAAAACTGTTTTTT
CASSQRVDEKLFF
>TRBD2|TRBJ2-1|many|TRBV12-3/TRBV12-4
TGTGCCAGCAGGAAACTAGCGGGGGGGGAGAGTGAGCAGTTCTTC
CASRKLAGGESEQFF
>-|TRBJ2-4|many|TRBV20-1
TGCAGTGCTAGAACCCAGGTGGGGCCCCTATTTCAGTACTTC
CSARTQVGPLFQYF
>TRBD2|TRBJ2-2|many|TRBV10-1
TGCGCCAGTTCAGAAATCAGCGGGAGGTCCACCGGGGAGCTGTTTTTT
CASSEISGRSTGELFF
>-|TRBJ1-1|few|TRBV21-1
TGTGCCAGCAGCAAAGTAGGGGGACAGGAGAACACTGAAGCTTTCTTT
CASSKVGGQENTEAFF
>-|TRBJ1-5|many|TRBV7-8
TGTGCCAGCAGTACATCTCGGCGGGAGTCTAATCAGCCCCAGCATTTT
CASSTSRRESNQPQHF
>TRBD2|TRBJ2-5|many|TRBV7-8
TGTGCCAGCAGCTTGACTAGCGTCGCGGGGACCCAGTACTTC
CASSLTSVAGTQYF
>-|TRBJ1-2|many|TRBV6-5
TGTGCCAGCAGCCAGGGCAACTATGGCTACACCTTC
CASSQGNYGYTF
>-|TRBJ2-1|many|TRBV20-1
TGCAGTGCCAAACGACTAGGCACCTACAATGAGCAGTTCTTC
CSAKRLGTYNEQFF
>TRBD1|TRBJ2-3|few|TRBV12-3/TRBV12-4
TGTGCCAGCAGTTTACGATCCGGGACAGGGGCAGATACGCAGTATTTT
CASSLRSGTGADTQYF
>-|TRBJ2-1|many|TRBV7-8
TGTGCCAGCAGTCGAGGCGGGGATTACAATGAGCAGTTCTTC
CASSRGGDYNEQFF
>-|TRBJ1-2|-|TRBV6-1
TGTGCCAGCAGCCCTACAGGTTCCCGTAACTATGGCTACACCTTC
CASSPTGSRNYGYTF
>-|TRBJ2-1|-|TRBV14
TGTGCCAGCAGCCAAGACGAACGTCGGTCCTACAATGAGCAGTTCTTC
CASSQDERRSYNEQFF
>TRBD1|TRBJ1-6|-|TRBV7-8
TGTGCCAGCAGAGACGGACAGGGGGCCTCCTATAATTCACCCCTCCACTTT
CASRDGQGASYNSPLHF
>TRBD1|TRBJ1-6|many|TRBV15
TGTGCCACCAGCAGAAAAGGACAGGGAGGTTCACCCCTCCACTTT
CATSRKGQGGSPLHF
>TRBD2|TRBJ2-3|few|TRBV7-8
TGTGCCAGCAGTGTCCCGGGACTAGTTGACGATACGCAGTATTTT
CASSVPGLVDDTQYF
>TRBD2|TRBJ2-1|-|TRBV20-1
TGCAGTGCTAGGCCTAGCGGGGGGGCCATTGAGCAGTTCTTC
CSARPSGGAIEQFF
>TRBD1|TRBJ2-1|-|TRBV7-9
TGTGCCCCCCGTAGAGCGGGACAGGGGGGCAGGGTCGATGAGCAGTTCTTC
CAPRRAGQGGRVDEQFF
>-|TRBJ2-1|many|TRBV6-1
TGTGCCAGCAGTGATGGAATCTCCCGAAGTGAGCAGTTCTTC
CASSDGISRSEQFF
>-|TRBJ2-2|few|TRBV4-3
TGCGCCAGCAGACCGGGGGCGGGCACCGGGGAGCTGTTTTTT
CASRPGAGTGELFF
>-|TRBJ1-1|-|TRBV18
TGTGCCAGCTCACCGTACCCAGGGCTGGACACTGAAGCTTTCTTT
CASSPYPGLDTEAFF
>TRBD1|TRBJ1-1|many|TRBV10-3
TGTGCCATCAGTGGGACAGGGGGCAACACTGAAGCTTTCTTT
CAISGTGGNTEAFF
>-|TRBJ2-1|many|TRBV20-1
TGCAGTGCTAATCAGCGGAGCTCCTACAATGAGCAGTTCTTC
CSANQRSSYNEQFF
>TRBD2|TRBJ2-2|many|TRBV12-3/TRBV12-4
TGTGCCAGCGGCCAGCGGGAGGACACCGGGGAGCTGTTTTTT
CASGQREDTGELFF
>-|TRBJ1-4|few|TRBV12-3/TRBV12-4
TGTGCCAGCAGTTTTCAGATTAACGTCGGGCGCTGGTATGAAAAACTGTTTTTT
CASSFQINVGRWYEKLFF